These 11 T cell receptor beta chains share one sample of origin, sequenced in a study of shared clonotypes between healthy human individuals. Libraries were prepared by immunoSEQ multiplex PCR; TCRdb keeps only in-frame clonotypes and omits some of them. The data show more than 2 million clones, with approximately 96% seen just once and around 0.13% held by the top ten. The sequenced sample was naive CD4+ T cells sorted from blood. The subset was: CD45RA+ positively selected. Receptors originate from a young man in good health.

The chain's CDR3 is CASSAGRGTTDTEAFF. Here the CDR3 DNA reads TGTGCCAGCAGTGCAGGAAGGGGAACCACCGACACTGAAGCTTTCTTT. V gene TRBV6-1 combines with J gene TRBJ1-1; a weak D match, TRBD1 (5 bases). This CDR3 contains 16 residues. The germline gives CDR1 MNHNS, CDR2 SASEGT. V was clipped by 4 bases and J by 3 bases, with 18 bases between them.

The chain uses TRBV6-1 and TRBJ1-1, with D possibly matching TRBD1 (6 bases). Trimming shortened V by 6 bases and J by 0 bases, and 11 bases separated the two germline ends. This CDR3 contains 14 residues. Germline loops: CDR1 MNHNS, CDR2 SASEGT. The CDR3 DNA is TGTGCCAGCAGAACAGGGTTGATGAACACTGAAGCTTTCTTT. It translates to CASRTGLMNTEAFF.

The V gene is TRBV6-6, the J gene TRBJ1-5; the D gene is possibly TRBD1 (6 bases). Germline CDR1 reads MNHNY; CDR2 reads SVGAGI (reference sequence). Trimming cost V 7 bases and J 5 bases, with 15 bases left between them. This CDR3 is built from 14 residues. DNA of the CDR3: TGTGCCAGCACCCCAGGGGACATAGATCAGCCCCAGCATTTT. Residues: CASTPGDIDQPQHF.

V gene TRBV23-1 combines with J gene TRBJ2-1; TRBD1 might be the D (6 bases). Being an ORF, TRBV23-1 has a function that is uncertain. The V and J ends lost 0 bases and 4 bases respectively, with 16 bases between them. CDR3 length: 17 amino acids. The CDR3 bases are TGCGCCAGCAGTCAATCTGTCTTGGGACACCTATACAATGAGCAGTTCTTC. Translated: CASSQSVLGHLYNEQFF.

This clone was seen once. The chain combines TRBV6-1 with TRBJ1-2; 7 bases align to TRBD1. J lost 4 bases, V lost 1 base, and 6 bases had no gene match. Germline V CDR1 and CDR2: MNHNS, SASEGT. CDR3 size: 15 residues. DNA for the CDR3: TGTGCCAGCAGTGAAGGGGCAGGGGGAACCTATGGCTACACCTTC. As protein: CASSEGAGGTYGYTF.

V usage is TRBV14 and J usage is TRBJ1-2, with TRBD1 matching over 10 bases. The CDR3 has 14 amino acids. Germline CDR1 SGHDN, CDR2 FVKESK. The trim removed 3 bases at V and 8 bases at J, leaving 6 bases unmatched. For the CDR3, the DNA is TGTGCCAGCAGCCAGATATCGACAGGGGGCGGCTACACCTTC. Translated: CASSQISTGGGYTF.

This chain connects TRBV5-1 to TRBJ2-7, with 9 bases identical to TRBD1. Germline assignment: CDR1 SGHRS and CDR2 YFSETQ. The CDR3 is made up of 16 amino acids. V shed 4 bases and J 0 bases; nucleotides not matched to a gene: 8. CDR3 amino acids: CASSPLTGGGSYEQYF. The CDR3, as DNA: TGCGCCAGCAGCCCACTAACAGGGGGCGGCTCCTACGAGCAGTACTTC.

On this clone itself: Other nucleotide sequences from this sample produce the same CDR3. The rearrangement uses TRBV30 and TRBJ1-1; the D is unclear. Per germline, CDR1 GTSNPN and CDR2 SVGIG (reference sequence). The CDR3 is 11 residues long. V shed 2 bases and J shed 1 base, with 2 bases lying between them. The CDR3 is CAWSKNTEAFF. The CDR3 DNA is TGTGCCTGGAGTAAGAACACTGAAGCTTTCTTT.

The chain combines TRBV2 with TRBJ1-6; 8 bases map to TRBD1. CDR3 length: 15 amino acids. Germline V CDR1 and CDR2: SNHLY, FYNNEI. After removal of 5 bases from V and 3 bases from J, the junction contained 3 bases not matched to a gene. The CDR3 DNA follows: TGTGCCAGCAGTCTAGGACAGGGCTATAATTCACCCCTCCACTTT. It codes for CASSLGQGYNSPLHF. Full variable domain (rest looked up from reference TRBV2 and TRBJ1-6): EPEVTQTPSHQVTQMGQEVILRCVPISNHLYFYWYRQILGQKVEFLVSFYNNEISEKSEIFDDQFSVERPDGSNFTLKIRSTKLEDSAMYFCASSLGQGYNSPLHFGNGTRLTVT.

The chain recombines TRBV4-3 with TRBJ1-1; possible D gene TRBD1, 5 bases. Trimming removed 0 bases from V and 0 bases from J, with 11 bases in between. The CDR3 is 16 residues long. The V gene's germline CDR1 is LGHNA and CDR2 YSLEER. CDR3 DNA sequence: TGCGCCAGCAGCCAAGATCTGGCAGGGATGAACACTGAAGCTTTCTTT. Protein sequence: CASSQDLAGMNTEAFF.

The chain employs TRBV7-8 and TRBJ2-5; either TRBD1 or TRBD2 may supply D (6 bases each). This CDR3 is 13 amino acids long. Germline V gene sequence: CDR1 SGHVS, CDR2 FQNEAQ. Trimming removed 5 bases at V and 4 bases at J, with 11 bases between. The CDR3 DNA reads TGTGCCAGCAGCGCGGGACATAGAGAGACCCAGTACTTC. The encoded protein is CASSAGHRETQYF. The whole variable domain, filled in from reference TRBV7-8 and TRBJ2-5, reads GAGVSQSPRYKVAKRGQDVALRCDPISGHVSLFWYQQALGQGPEFLTYFQNEAQLDKSGLPSDRFFAERPEGSVSTLKIQRTQQEDSAVYLCASSAGHRETQYFGPGTRLLVL.